Below, 19 T cell receptor beta chains from the same sample are listed, as sequenced in a study of prognosis after radiotherapy for stage I lung cancer. TCR beta CDR3 amplification from genomic DNA was performed by two-round multiplex PCR. The authors ran first-round PCR with primers specific to each TRBV and TRBJ gene. MiXCR, run by TCRdb on the multiplex PCR reads, gives a single entry per CDR3 protein. Among more than 30,000 distinct CDR3 sequences listed, 42% were seen once. Sequenced here: PBMCs, sampled before or after stereotactic body radiation therapy (not recorded which). These TCRs come from a donor over 45 with non-small cell lung cancer.

Details on this clonotype: A much larger clone lies a single base off, so this may be a read error. This chain connects TRBV5-4 to TRBJ2-7; D remains unclear. Germline CDR1 is SGHNT and CDR2 is YYREEE (reference sequence). The length of the CDR3 is 11 residues. The CDR3 sequence: CDSSSEYEQYF. The CDR3 DNA is TGTGACAGCAGCTCTGAATACGAGCAGTACTTC.

In its sample, this clonotype is medium-sized (0.01 to 0.1%). The chain uses TRBV10-3 and TRBJ2-1; 11 bases are a match to TRBD2. The V gene end was trimmed by 0 bases and the J gene end by 5 bases; junction bases not matched to a gene: 3. The germline V gene has CDR1 ENHRY and CDR2 SYGVKD. This CDR3 spans 16 amino acids. CDR3 amino acids: CAISESGLAGNNEQFF. CDR3 in DNA: TGTGCCATCAGTGAGTCCGGACTAGCGGGCAACAATGAGCAGTTCTTC.

This clonotype was observed many times. The chain employs TRBV19 and TRBJ2-3; no firm D call. The V gene's germline CDR1 is LNHDA and CDR2 SQIVND (reference sequence). This CDR3 region has 14 residues. Trimming shortened V by 4 bases and J by 4 bases, and 12 bases separated the two germline ends. CDR3 sequence reads: CASSRNARSDTQYF. CDR3 nucleotides: TGTGCCAGTAGTAGGAACGCCAGATCAGATACGCAGTATTTT.

This clonotype was counted ten times or more. The chain carries TRBV20-1 and TRBJ2-2, with TRBD2 as a possible D gene (5 bases). CDR3 size: 16 residues. The V and J ends lost 2 bases and 5 bases respectively, with 18 bases between them. Germline-derived CDR1 and CDR2 are DFQATT and SNEGSKA (reference sequence). For the CDR3, the DNA is TGCAGTGCTAGAACACTGATGTGGACTCATACCGGGGAGCTGTTTTTT. This codes for CSARTLMWTHTGELFF.

The table lists this clonotype with many counts. The V call is TRBV3-1, the J call TRBJ2-1; TRBD2 matches 16 bases. J gave up 0 bases and V 3 bases, and 8 bases lay outside the gene matches. From germline, CDR1 is LGHDT and CDR2 YNNKEL (reference sequence). The CDR3 runs to 20 residues. CDR3 protein: CASSQGRGTSGGASYNEQFF. CDR3 nucleotides: TGTGCCAGCAGCCAGGGCAGGGGGACTAGCGGGGGGGCCTCCTACAATGAGCAGTTCTTC.

Worth noting for this clonotype: A much larger clone differs from this one at a single base, so this may be a read error. The chain couples TRBV7-8 to TRBJ1-5, with TRBD1 matching over 8 bases. Germline CDR1 reads SGHVS; CDR2 reads FQNEAQ. The CDR3 is 15 residues long. In nucleotides, the CDR3 is TGTGACAGCAGCTTAGATAGACAGGGGAATCAGCCCCAGCATTTT. This codes for CDSSLDRQGNQPQHF.

The chain employs TRBV5-1 and TRBJ2-2; 7 nucleotides match TRBD1. V shed 4 bases and J 1 base; nucleotides not matched to a gene: 7. The CDR3 totals 16 residues. CDR1 is SGHRS, CDR2 YFSETQ, per germline. CDR3 in DNA: TGCGCCAGCAGCCGAGGGACAGATGGGAACACCGGGGAGCTGTTTTTT. Translating gives CASSRGTDGNTGELFF.

The chain combines TRBV7-2 with TRBJ2-7; D not resolved. Trimming stripped 5 bases from V and 3 bases from J, with 8 bases between. Germline V gene lookup returns CDR1 SGHTA and CDR2 FQGNSA. The length of the CDR3 is 12 residues. CDR3 nucleotide sequence: TGTGCCAGCAGCCGCTCCGGCTACGAGCAGTACTTC. This encodes CASSRSGYEQYF.

The chain recombines TRBV28 with TRBJ2-1, with TRBD2 matching 7 bases. CDR3 length: 15 residues. Germline loops: CDR1 MDHEN, CDR2 SYDVKM. The V segment lost 7 bases and the J segment 2 bases; nucleotides outside the gene matches: 8. Written as DNA, the CDR3 is TGTGCCAGCAATCCCCAGCGGGGCCCCTACAATGAGCAGTTCTTC. Translation: CASNPQRGPYNEQFF. The whole variable domain, filled in from reference TRBV28 and TRBJ2-1, reads DVKVTQSSRYLVKRTGEKVFLECVQDMDHENMFWYRQDPGLGLRLIYFSYDVKMKEKGDIPEGYSVSREKKERFSLILESASTNQTSMYLCASNPQRGPYNEQFFGPGTRLTVL.

V gene TRBV24-1 combines with J gene TRBJ1-5; no reliable D call. CDR1 KGHDR and CDR2 SFDVKD come from the germline V gene. CDR3 length: 13 amino acids. Trimming removed 9 bases from V and 5 bases from J, with 13 bases in between. For the CDR3, the DNA is TGTGCCACCCCCCCAGGTCTCCATCAGCCCCAGCATTTT. This gives the protein CATPPGLHQPQHF.

This chain joins TRBV20-1 and TRBJ2-1; possibly TRBD2 for D (6 bases). The V end lost 5 bases, the J end lost 3 bases, and 17 bases lay between the germline ends. Germline assignment: CDR1 DFQATT and CDR2 SNEGSKA (reference sequence). The CDR3 totals 15 residues. The chain's CDR3 is CSAAAGKIYYNEQFF. The DNA for the CDR3 is TGCAGTGCTGCCGCGGGAAAAATTTACTACAATGAGCAGTTCTTC.

The genes are TRBV10-3 and TRBJ2-5; 15 nucleotides agree with TRBD2. The germline CDR1 and CDR2 sequences are ENHRY and SYGVKD. This CDR3 spans 13 amino acids. The V gene end was trimmed by 10 bases and the J gene end by 5 bases; junction bases not matched to a gene: 2. The CDR3 loop is CARGTSGGETQYF. CDR3 in DNA: TGTGCCAGAGGGACTAGCGGGGGGGAGACCCAGTACTTC.

Of note for this clonotype: A far bigger clonotype differs at one base, so this is likely a read error. The chain has TRBV6-4 and TRBJ2-1; 8 bases map to TRBD2. Germline CDR1 and CDR2: MRHNA and SNTAGT. CDR3 size: 16 residues. CDR3 loop: CASSLSPSGPYNDQFF. CDR3 DNA sequence: TGTGCCAGCAGTTTAAGTCCTAGCGGGCCATACAATGATCAGTTCTTC.

This clonotype showed up many times. This chain connects TRBV6-2 or TRBV6-3 to TRBJ1-1; 7 nucleotides align to TRBD1. This CDR3 has 14 amino acids. J was trimmed by 3 bases and V by 6 bases; bases with no gene match: 7. Germline CDR1 and CDR2: MNHEY and SVGEGT. The CDR3, as DNA: TGTGCCAGCAGAGCGACAGGGAGGGACACTGAAGCTTTCTTT. Its translation is CASRATGRDTEAFF.

This clonotype was counted at least ten times. The chain uses TRBV7-8 and TRBJ2-1; 8 bases agree with TRBD1. CDR1 and CDR2 from the germline V gene are SGHVS and FQNEAQ. CDR3 length: 15 residues. The V gene end was trimmed by 5 bases and the J gene end by 1 base; junction bases not matched to a gene: 4. The CDR3 DNA sequence: TGTGCCAGCAGCCCAGGACAGGGATCCTACAATGAGCAGTTCTTC. Protein sequence: CASSPGQGSYNEQFF. Filled out from reference TRBV7-8 and TRBJ2-1, the complete variable domain reads GAGVSQSPRYKVAKRGQDVALRCDPISGHVSLFWYQQALGQGPEFLTYFQNEAQLDKSGLPSDRFFAERPEGSVSTLKIQRTQQEDSAVYLCASSPGQGSYNEQFFGPGTRLTVL.

On this clonotype: It is likely a read error: a sequence one base away is far more abundant. This chain joins TRBV6-8 and TRBJ1-2; 7 positions match TRBD1. The V and J ends lost 5 bases and 4 bases, in that order; junction bases with no gene match: 4. This CDR3 is 13 amino acids long. CDR1 is MNHGY and CDR2 is SAAAGT in the germline V gene. The CDR3 nucleotides read TGTGCCAGCAGTAAAGGGGGCGGCTATGGCTACACCTTC. It translates to CASSKGGGYGYTF.

This clonotype has a count of ten or more. The V and J genes are TRBV2 and TRBJ2-5; 13 bases align to TRBD2. Trimming at V came to 4 bases and at J to 5 bases, leaving 16 bases not matched to a gene. This CDR3 region has 19 residues. Germline lookup yields CDR1 SNHLY and CDR2 FYNNEI. The DNA of the CDR3 is TGTGCCAGCAGTGGACGTGGACTAGCGGGAGTAGGTGGTAGGGAGACCCAGTACTTC. It yields the protein CASSGRGLAGVGGRETQYF. The full variable domain, with the rest looked up from reference TRBV2 and TRBJ2-5, is EPEVTQTPSHQVTQMGQEVILRCVPISNHLYFYWYRQILGQKVEFLVSFYNNEISEKSEIFDDQFSVERPDGSNFTLKIRSTKLEDSAMYFCASSGRGLAGVGGRETQYFGPGTRLLVL.

At least ten counts were recorded for this clonotype. The V and J genes are TRBV6-1 and TRBJ2-3; 10 bases are a match to TRBD2. Germline V gene sequence: CDR1 MNHNS, CDR2 SASEGT. The CDR3 totals 15 residues. With 9 bases clipped from V and 4 bases from J, the junction kept 10 bases outside the gene matches. The CDR3 coding sequence is TGTGCCAGTAACAAAAGAGCGGGAGGGCCAGATACGCAGTATTTT. Translating gives CASNKRAGGPDTQYF.

Many counts were recorded for this clonotype. The rearrangement joins TRBV28 to TRBJ1-3; D remains ambiguous. Germline CDR1 and CDR2: MDHEN and SYDVKM. V was pared by 8 bases and J by 0 bases, with 11 bases between. The CDR3 is 14 amino acids. CDR3 coding DNA: TGTGCCAGCGGACTTACCCTCTCTGGAAACACCATATATTTT. Encoded protein: CASGLTLSGNTIYF.